What follows describes a single T cell receptor (beta chain). Germline CDR1 MGHRA, CDR2 YSYEKL. V was trimmed by 8 bases and J by 3 bases, leaving 22 bases between them. The CDR3 consists of 16 residues. TCRdb re-called the RT-PCR reads through MiXCR, storing one row per CDR3 protein. This sample carries about 700,000 distinct CDR3 sequences, 12% to 15% of them seen once, and the ten largest clones take roughly 3.6%. Input material: memory CD4+ T cells from blood. The V gene is TRBV4-1, the J gene TRBJ1-2; D uncertain. The receptor was isolated from a female donor in good health, serving as a healthy control. In DNA, the CDR3 is TGCGCCAGCGGCGTAATGGGAGTAGGTGGGGACTATGGCTACACCTTC. This translates into CASGVMGVGGDYGYTF.